Detailed here is one T cell receptor beta chain. Its target is not known. This sample is drawn from a study of cytomegalovirus exposure and HLA in healthy donors. General study findings and limits: A later analysis found common viral pathogens apparently linked to several of the most significant clusters. Immune exposure was documented only through CMV serostatus.

In the PCR, 60 Vbeta and 13 Jbeta primers were used. Authors' data handling: Approximately 11 million of the 80 million or so unique TCR beta chains counted in a later analysis were shared. The protocol was immunoSEQ multiplex PCR, while the TCRdb copy is restricted to in-frame clones and leaves out a portion. V and J calls and clone size are copied from that table; D and trimming were computed from the DNA. The repertoire holds tens of thousands of clones, with 60% to 85% as singletons. The sequence was collected from a man between 35 and 55 years old in good health and CMV-seronegative. The sample comprised PBMCs.

The DNA for the CDR3 is TGTGCCAGCACGGGACAGGGAACCGGGGAGCTGTTTTTT. It translates to CASTGQGTGELFF. The gene calls are TRBV28 and TRBJ2-2; 9 nucleotides line up with TRBD1. Per the germline V gene, CDR1 is MDHEN and CDR2 is SYDVKM. The CDR3 is 13 amino acids. V gave up 7 bases and J gave up 5 bases; unmatched junction bases: 2.